This entry lists 17 T cell receptor beta chains sequenced from one sample in a study of CD8+ T cells in alopecia areata. Investigators isolated RNA and reverse transcribed it into cDNA to act as the sequencing template. This table comes from immunoSEQ multiplex PCR, and its TCRdb copy is limited to in-frame clones, with some not included. The data show a few hundred thousand clones, with 50% to 75% seen just once and roughly 0.88% held by the top ten. The treatment is: oral pan-JAK inhibitor, 5-10 mg twice daily. The specimen was CD4+ T cells sorted from blood, collected at approximately week 51, from a patient treated with tofacitinib. The receptor source for this set is a human donor with alopecia areata.

The rearrangement links TRBV4-1 to TRBJ1-1; D perhaps matches TRBD1 (5 bases). The germline gives CDR1 MGHRA, CDR2 YSYEKL. The germline V and J ends were trimmed by 1 base and 0 bases, with 18 bases remaining between them. This CDR3 region has 18 residues. CDR3 nucleotide sequence: TGCGCCAGCAGCCAAGCGCCCGGGACGGGGATCATGAACACTGAAGCTTTCTTT. Protein sequence: CASSQAPGTGIMNTEAFF.

This clone was observed a handful of times. The rearrangement uses TRBV9 and TRBJ2-5; 7 bases align to TRBD2. Per germline, CDR1 SGDLS and CDR2 YYNGEE. The V and J ends lost 4 bases and 5 bases, in that order; junction bases with no gene match: 11. The CDR3 totals 15 residues. CDR3 protein: CASSLSGTNYETQYF. The CDR3 DNA is TGTGCCAGCAGCCTTTCCGGGACTAATTATGAGACCCAGTACTTC.

This chain links TRBV25-1 with TRBJ1-2; no reliable D call. This CDR3 region has 13 residues. The V gene lost 5 bases and the J gene lost 4 bases, with 11 bases spanning the gap. In germline, CDR1 is MGHDK, CDR2 SYGVNS. The CDR3: CASSRDSGYGYTF. Here the CDR3 DNA reads TGTGCCAGCAGTAGGGATTCGGGCTATGGCTACACCTTC.

This clone came up a few times. The chain links TRBV7-6 to TRBJ1-2, with D hard to call. The V gene lost 1 base and the J gene lost 7 bases, with 10 bases spanning the gap. From germline, CDR1 is SGHVS and CDR2 FNYEAQ. The CDR3 runs 13 residues. For the CDR3, the DNA is TGTGCCAGCAGCTTAGATGGGGTGGCTGGCTACACCTTC. Protein product: CASSLDGVAGYTF.

This chain joins TRBV5-1 and TRBJ2-1; TRBD2 matches 10 bases. The CDR3 runs 18 residues. After removal of 1 base from V and 0 bases from J, the junction contained 7 bases not matched to a gene. CDR1 and CDR2 (germline): SGHRS, YFSETQ. The CDR3 DNA is TGCGCCAGCAGCTTGACCACTAGCGGGGTTAGCTCCTACAATGAGCAGTTCTTC. It encodes CASSLTTSGVSSYNEQFF.

V and J are TRBV5-4 and TRBJ1-3; tentatively, D is TRBD1 (5 bases). The CDR3 spans 15 residues. Germline CDR1 SGHNT, CDR2 YYREEE (reference sequence). The ends were cut back, 3 bases at V and 0 bases at J, with 10 bases in the middle. The CDR3 bases are TGTGCCAGCAGCTCGGGACTCATCTCTGGAAACACCATATATTTT. Amino acid sequence: CASSSGLISGNTIYF.

The V call is TRBV7-2, the J call TRBJ1-6; tentative D call: TRBD1 (5 bases). Trimming cost V 4 bases and J 6 bases, with 7 bases left between them. This CDR3 comprises 13 residues. Germline loops: CDR1 SGHTA, CDR2 FQGNSA. The CDR3, as DNA: TGTGCCAGCAGCTCAAGGGGTAATTCACCCCTCCACTTT. Translated: CASSSRGNSPLHF.

The chain uses TRBV29-1 and TRBJ1-1, with 7 bases aligning to TRBD1. Germline CDR1 reads SQVTM; CDR2 reads ANQGSEA. This CDR3 region has 11 residues. V lost 7 bases, J lost 5 bases, and 4 bases stayed unmatched. In DNA form, the CDR3 reads TGCAGCGCCGCCAGGGGGACTGAAGCTTTCTTT. This sequence encodes CSAARGTEAFF.

The rearrangement links TRBV6-6 to TRBJ2-3, with no clear D. Looked up from germline, CDR1 is MNHNY and CDR2 is SVGAGI (reference sequence). There are 12 residues in the CDR3. V lost 5 bases, J lost 6 bases, and 9 bases lay in between. The CDR3 bases are TGTGCCAGCAGTGTCGAGGTGGATACGCAGTATTTT. It specifies CASSVEVDTQYF.

The chain combines TRBV11-2 with TRBJ2-5, with D possibly matching TRBD1 (6 bases). Trimming took 5 bases from V and 4 from J, leaving 17 bases between them. There are 15 residues in the CDR3. Germline CDR1 is SGHAT and CDR2 is FQNNGV. The DNA of the CDR3 is TGTGCCAGCAGCCCCACAGGGTTCAATCGAGAGACCCAGTACTTC. Translated: CASSPTGFNRETQYF.

Concerning this clone itself: At the DNA level, this CDR3 is encoded by other sequences in the same sample as well. The chain recombines TRBV25-1 with TRBJ1-2; D remains ambiguous. This CDR3 has 12 amino acids. Germline values: CDR1 MGHDK, CDR2 SYGVNS. Deletions cut 4 bases from V and 2 bases from J, with 5 bases between. DNA of the CDR3: TGTGCCAGCAGTGCGGGGAACTATGGCTACACCTTC. This sequence encodes CASSAGNYGYTF.

This clone was counted only a few times. This sequence joins TRBV30 and TRBJ1-5; the D is unclear. The CDR3 totals 14 residues. Trimming pared 0 bases from V and 3 bases from J, leaving 9 bases between. Germline loops: CDR1 GTSNPN, CDR2 SVGIG (reference sequence). The CDR3 DNA sequence: TGTGCCTGGAGTGTACGGCGGAACAATCAGCCCCAGCATTTT. The encoded protein is CAWSVRRNNQPQHF.

The rearrangement uses TRBV6-1 and TRBJ1-2; D is unresolved. V lost 0 bases to trimming and J lost 3 bases, with 8 bases between them. This CDR3 has 14 amino acids. From germline, CDR1 is MNHNS and CDR2 SASEGT. CDR3 amino acids: CASSEAGGDYGYTF. The CDR3 bases are TGTGCCAGCAGTGAAGCGGGAGGAGACTATGGCTACACCTTC.

The genes are TRBV9 and TRBJ2-7; TRBD2 is a possible D gene (6 bases). This CDR3 is built from 15 residues. Germline V lookup: CDR1 SGDLS, CDR2 YYNGEE. The V gene lost 3 bases and the J gene lost 1 base, with 14 bases spanning the gap. CDR3 sequence: CASSESGSNSYEQYF. The DNA for the CDR3 is TGTGCCAGCAGCGAGAGCGGGTCGAATTCCTACGAGCAGTACTTC.

As DNA, the CDR3 is TGCAGCGTCCGGCACACTGAAGCTTTCTTT. Protein: CSVRHTEAFF. The chain joins TRBV29-1 to TRBJ1-1; no firm D call. Per the germline V gene, CDR1 is SQVTM and CDR2 is ANQGSEA. The CDR3 has 10 residues. V was cut by 6 bases and J by 3 bases, with 5 bases left in between.

This clone was recorded once. The gene calls are TRBV5-1 and TRBJ1-1; D is uncertain. V lost 4 bases and J lost 4, with 11 bases in between. The CDR3 consists of 13 residues. From germline, CDR1 is SGHRS and CDR2 YFSETQ. The CDR3 nucleotides read TGCGCCAGCAGCAACCCAGGAGGCACTGAAGCTTTCTTT. It codes for CASSNPGGTEAFF.

Turning to this clone: The same CDR3 is also encoded by other DNA sequences in this sample. The V call is TRBV20-1, the J call TRBJ2-5, with D uncertain. V dropped 3 bases and J dropped 5 bases, with 7 bases sitting between them. Per the germline V gene, CDR1 is DFQATT and CDR2 is SNEGSKA (reference sequence). The CDR3 extends over 11 amino acids. Here the CDR3 reads CSARAGETQYF. The CDR3 coding sequence is TGCAGTGCTAGGGCAGGCGAGACCCAGTACTTC.